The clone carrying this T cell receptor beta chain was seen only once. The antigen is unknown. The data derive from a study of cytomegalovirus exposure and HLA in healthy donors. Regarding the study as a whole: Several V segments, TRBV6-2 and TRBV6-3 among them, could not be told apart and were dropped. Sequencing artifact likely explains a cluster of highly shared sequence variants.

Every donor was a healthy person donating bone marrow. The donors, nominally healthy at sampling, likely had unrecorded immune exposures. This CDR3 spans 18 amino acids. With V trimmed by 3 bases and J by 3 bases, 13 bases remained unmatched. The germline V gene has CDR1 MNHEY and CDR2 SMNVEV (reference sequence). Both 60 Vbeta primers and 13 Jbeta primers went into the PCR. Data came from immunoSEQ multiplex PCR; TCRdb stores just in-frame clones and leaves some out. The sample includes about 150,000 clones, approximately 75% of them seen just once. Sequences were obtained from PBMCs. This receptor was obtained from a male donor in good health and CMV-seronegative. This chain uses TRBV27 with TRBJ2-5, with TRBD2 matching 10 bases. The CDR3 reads CASSFLTSGPAFKETQYF. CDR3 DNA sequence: TGTGCCAGCAGTTTTCTGACTAGCGGGCCGGCCTTTAAAGAGACCCAGTACTTC.